This paragraph covers one T cell receptor beta chain sequence. These data belong to a study of memory CD4+ T cells and cytomegalovirus serostatus. CDR3 length: 11 residues. The germline gives CDR1 MGHDK, CDR2 SYGVNS. The V segment lost 4 bases and the J segment 11 bases; nucleotides outside the gene matches: 4. Single viable CD3+CD4+CD8-CD45RO+ cells were sorted as the memory CD4+ T cells. Produced via immunoSEQ multiplex PCR; TCRdb's table is partial and in-frame only. Of about 82,000 clones in the sample, around 80% are singletons; the top ten hold around 0.84%. The J gene is TRBJ1-1, the V gene TRBV25-1; 7 bases match TRBD1. The specimen was memory CD4+ T cells from blood. The clonotype was recovered from an adult in good health and CMV-seronegative. CDR3 in DNA: TGTGCCAGCAGTGCCGACAGGGTGGCTTTCTTT. Translated, it gives CASSADRVAFF. The full variable domain, its missing parts supplied by reference TRBV25-1 and TRBJ1-1, is EADIYQTPRYLVIGTGKKITLECSQTMGHDKMYWYQQDPGMELHLIHYSYGVNSTEKGDLSSESTVSRIRTEHFPLTLESARPSHTSQYLCASSADRVAFFGQGTRLTVV.